Sequencing of this T cell receptor beta chain was carried out in a study of T cells after yellow fever vaccination (dated by TCRdb to about 2019). In terms of the full investigation: The SMART-Seq v4 Ultra Low Input RNA kit was used to prepare libraries from fractions with low cell numbers. Blood was collected at multiple timepoints before and after primary and secondary immunization, and bulk PBMC replicates and cell subsets were isolated. To follow T-cell clones before and after primary and booster YFV17D yellow fever vaccination, bulk TCR alpha and beta repertoires were sequenced over time. Two healthy male donors made up the cohort, one aged 18 to 30 years and the other aged 30 to 40 years. On the study overall, not on this receptor specifically: Only a couple of donors were included in the study, so the extent to which the findings can be generalized is limited. A small share of clonotypes occurred in both CD4 and CD8 compartments, likely arising from convergent recombination. FACS-sorted repertoires could contain abundant contaminating clonotypes from the bulk population, so computational filtering was required. Compared with the primary T-cell response, the secondary T-cell response was weaker but faster, peaking on day 5 rather than day 15. Most clones expanded after primary vaccination were re-detected after the booster (almost 98% of CD4 and around 88% of CD8), suggesting broad memory maintenance.

CDR1 MNHNS and CDR2 SASEGT are derived from the germline V gene. The CDR3 starts with the cysteine, ends with the phenylalanine, and has 14 residues. The DNA shown is the 42-base CDR3, in frame from base 1. The germline ends are 16 bases apart after V is trimmed by 10 bases and J by 2 bases. Comments on this clonotype: Its antigen is unknown. No much larger clonotype is one base removed from it; base qualities were not supplied.

The treatment or condition label for this specimen denotes: live attenuated yellow fever vaccine strain. At each blood-draw timepoint, two biological replicates of bulk PBMCs were collected. A standard Ficoll-Paque protocol was used to isolate PBMCs from peripheral blood. TriZol was used to extract RNA from bulk PBMCs, from CD4 and CD8 fractions, and from dextramer-positive and dextramer-negative fractions. TCR cDNA was made using 5'RACE template switching, a step that added a universal primer site and unique molecular identifiers. Priming of cDNA synthesis was performed from both the TCR alpha and TCR beta constant segments. Two PCR steps were used to amplify libraries, with sample barcodes and sequencing adapters being added in the second step. Sequencing of the libraries was done on either Illumina HiSeq 2500 (2x100 bp) or NovaSeq (2x150 bp). The published analysis was carried out like this. Demultiplexing of reads and collapsing into UMI consensus sequences were performed with MIGEC, and V(D)J alignment was carried out with MiXCR. Vaccine-responding clonotypes were defined with edgeR using replicate PBMC samples, requiring FDR below 0.01 and a log2 fold change above 5 up to day 15. CD4 or CD8 identity was assigned to each bulk clonotype according to whether the clonotype was present at higher abundance in the sequenced CD4 repertoire or the sequenced CD8 repertoire. TCRdb trimmed the raw reads at Q25, called clones with MiXCR and kept productive beta chains. Under each unique CDR3 protein, matching rows form one entry showing the most common genes and DNA. TCRdb, rather than the study authors, made the V and J calls. The sample table contains some 550,000 distinct CDR3 sequences; only one count was recorded for about a fifth of them. The ten most abundant clones make up more than 13% of the sample.

This clonotype originated in a man aged 30 to 45 who received the YFV17D yellow fever vaccine. This chain is built from TRBV6-1 and TRBJ2-3, with a weak D call of TRBD1 (6 bases match). The sample in question was PBMCs, obtained 15 days after the yellow fever booster vaccination. The CDR3 protein sequence reads: CATMKGGPTDTQYF. The base sequence is TGTGCCACGATGAAAGGGGGACCCACAGATACGCAGTATTTT.